Listed here are 3 T cell receptor beta chains from one sample, sequenced in a study of blood T cell repertoires in COVID-19. The protocol was immunoSEQ multiplex PCR, while the TCRdb copy is restricted to in-frame clones and leaves out a portion. This sample has almost 100,000 clones; approximately 86% occur once, and the top ten carry 10%. The specimen sequenced was peripheral blood. Receptors were obtained from a man aged 50 to 60 with acute or convalescent COVID-19.

The chain employs TRBV6-6 and TRBJ1-6; D not resolved. In germline, CDR1 is MNHNY, CDR2 SVGAGI (reference sequence). Deletions cut 7 bases from V and 5 bases from J, with 15 bases between. The CDR3 has 15 residues. The DNA of the CDR3 is TGTGCCAGCACCACACTAAACCGGGATAATTCACCCCTCCACTTT. It specifies CASTTLNRDNSPLHF.

The V and J genes are TRBV5-5 and TRBJ2-1, with TRBD1 as a possible D gene (5 bases). The CDR3 loop spans 14 amino acids. V was shortened by 0 bases and J by 1 base, with 5 bases between the two germline ends. Germline V gene sequence: CDR1 SGHKS, CDR2 YYEKEE (reference sequence). CDR3 bases: TGTGCCAGCAGCTTGGGACAGTCCTACAATGAGCAGTTCTTC. It translates to CASSLGQSYNEQFF.

CDR3 DNA sequence: TGTGCCAGCAGCTTGACATCAAGCAATCAGCCCCAGCATTTT. Its translation: CASSLTSSNQPQHF. The chain joins TRBV7-8 to TRBJ1-5; D remains ambiguous. Trimming took off 3 bases at V and 1 base at J, with 7 bases between the two ends. Germline-derived CDR1 and CDR2 are SGHVS and FQNEAQ. CDR3 length equals 14 residues.